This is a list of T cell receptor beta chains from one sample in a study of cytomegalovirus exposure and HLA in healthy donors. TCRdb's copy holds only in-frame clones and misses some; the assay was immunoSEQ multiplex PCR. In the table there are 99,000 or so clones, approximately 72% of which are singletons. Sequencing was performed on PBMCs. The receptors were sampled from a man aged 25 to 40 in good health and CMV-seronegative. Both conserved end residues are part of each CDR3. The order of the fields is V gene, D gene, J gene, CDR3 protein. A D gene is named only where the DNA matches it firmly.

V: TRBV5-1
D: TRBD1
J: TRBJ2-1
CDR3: CASSLGQGDNEQFF

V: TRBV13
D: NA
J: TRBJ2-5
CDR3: CASSFGVGETQYF

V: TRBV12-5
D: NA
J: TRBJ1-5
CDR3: CASGLSRNQPQHF

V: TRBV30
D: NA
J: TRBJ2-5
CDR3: CAWSVGGGAETQYF

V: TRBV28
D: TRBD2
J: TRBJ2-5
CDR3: CASSSLHPGRSGRFGETQYF

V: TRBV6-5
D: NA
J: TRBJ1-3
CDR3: CASSYRGSTGNTIYF

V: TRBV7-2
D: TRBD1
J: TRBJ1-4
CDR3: CASSFQGASNEKLFF

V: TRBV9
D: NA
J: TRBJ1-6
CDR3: CASSVGARDRSPLHF

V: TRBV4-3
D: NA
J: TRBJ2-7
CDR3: CASSQDDSYPPLREQYF

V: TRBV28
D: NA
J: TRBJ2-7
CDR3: CASSVGAGLSYEQYF

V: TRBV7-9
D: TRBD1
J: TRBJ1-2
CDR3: CASSLAGQEKYGYTF

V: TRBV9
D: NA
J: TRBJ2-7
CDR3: CASSVLPEGWELHEQYF

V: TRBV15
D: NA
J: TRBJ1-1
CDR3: CATSRGLLDRAANTEAFF

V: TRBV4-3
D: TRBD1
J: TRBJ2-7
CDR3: CASSPLTGVDYEQYF

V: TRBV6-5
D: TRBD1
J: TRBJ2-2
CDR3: CASRSDRRNTGELFF

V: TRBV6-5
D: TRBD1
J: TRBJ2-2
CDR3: CASRRDRGRTGELFF

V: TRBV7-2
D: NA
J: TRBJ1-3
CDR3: CASSYSYSGNTIYF

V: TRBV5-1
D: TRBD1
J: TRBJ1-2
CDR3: CASSARGQGAPELYGYTF

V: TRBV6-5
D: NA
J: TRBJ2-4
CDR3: CASSLGQGSNIQYF

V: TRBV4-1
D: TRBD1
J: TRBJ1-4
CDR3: CASSQDTGAGGEKLFF

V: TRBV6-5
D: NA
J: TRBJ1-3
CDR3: CASSYSQYSGNTIYF

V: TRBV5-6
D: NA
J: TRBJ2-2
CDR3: CASSLIGPIRELFF

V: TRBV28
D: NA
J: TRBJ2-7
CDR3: CASSLAVISYEQYF

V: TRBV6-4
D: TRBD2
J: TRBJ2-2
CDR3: CASSDSGGATGELFF

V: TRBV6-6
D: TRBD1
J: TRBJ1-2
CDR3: CASSKPGQGADGYTF

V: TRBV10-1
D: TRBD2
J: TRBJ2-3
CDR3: CASSDGTSVWVTDTQYF

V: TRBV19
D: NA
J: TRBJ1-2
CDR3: CASTSDRVDGYTF

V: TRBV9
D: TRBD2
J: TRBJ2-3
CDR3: CASSVETSGTADTQYF

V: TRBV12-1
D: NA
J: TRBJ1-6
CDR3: CASSFSDRRKGGYLSGIPNSPLHF

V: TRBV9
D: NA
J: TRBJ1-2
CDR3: CASSVEGRANYGYTF

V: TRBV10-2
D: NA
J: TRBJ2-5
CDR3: CASSGALFETQYF

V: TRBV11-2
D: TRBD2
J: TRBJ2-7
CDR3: CASPSPGGGAPNEQYF

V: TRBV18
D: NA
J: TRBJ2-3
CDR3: CASSPGGVDTQYF

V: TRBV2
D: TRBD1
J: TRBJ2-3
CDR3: CASRRQGYTQYF

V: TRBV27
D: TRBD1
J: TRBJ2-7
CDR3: CASSLSGRGQGGYEQYF

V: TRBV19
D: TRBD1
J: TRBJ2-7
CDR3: CASSGRQGVYGEQYF

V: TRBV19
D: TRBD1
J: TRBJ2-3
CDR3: CASSTDRASDTQYF

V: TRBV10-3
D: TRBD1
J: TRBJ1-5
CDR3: CAISATGGAGNQPQHF

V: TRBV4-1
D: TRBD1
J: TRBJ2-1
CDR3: CASSQAGQGYEQFF

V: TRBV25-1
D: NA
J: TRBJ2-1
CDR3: CASGVLAGGHNEQFF

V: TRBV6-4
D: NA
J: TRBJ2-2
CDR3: CASSLEGGEPTGELFF

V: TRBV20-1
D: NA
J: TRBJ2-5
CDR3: CSAFPAQYF